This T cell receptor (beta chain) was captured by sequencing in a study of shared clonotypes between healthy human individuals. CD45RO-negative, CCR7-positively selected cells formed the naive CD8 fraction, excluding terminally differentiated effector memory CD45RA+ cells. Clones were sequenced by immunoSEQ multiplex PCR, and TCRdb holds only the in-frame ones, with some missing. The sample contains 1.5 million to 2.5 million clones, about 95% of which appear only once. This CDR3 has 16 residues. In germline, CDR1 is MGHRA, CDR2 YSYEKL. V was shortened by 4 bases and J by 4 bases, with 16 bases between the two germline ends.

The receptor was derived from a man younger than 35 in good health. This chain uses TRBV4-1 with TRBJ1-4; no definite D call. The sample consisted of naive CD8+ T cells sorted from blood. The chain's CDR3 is CASSPRREGLNEKLFF. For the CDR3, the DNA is TGCGCCAGCAGCCCCAGGCGGGAGGGCCTTAATGAAAAACTGTTTTTT.